These 31 T cell receptor beta chains were sequenced from one sample in a study of beta chain features in type 1 diabetes. The entirety of the isolated RNA underwent reverse transcription, so expressed TCRB transcripts were sequenced. Clones were sequenced by immunoSEQ multiplex PCR, and TCRdb holds only the in-frame ones, with some missing. The table records 200,000 to 250,000 clones, about a tenth of them present only once. Material for sequencing was central memory CD4+ T cells from blood. These receptor sequences come from a man aged 18 to 29 in good health.

The chain is built from TRBV5-4 and TRBJ2-2; 7 nucleotides match TRBD1. Trimming took 4 bases from V and 1 from J; bases not matched to a gene: 1. CDR1 and CDR2 from the germline V gene are SGHNT and YYREEE (reference sequence). The CDR3 extends over 14 amino acids. Here the CDR3 reads CASSRTGNTGELFF. In DNA form, the CDR3 reads TGTGCCAGCAGCCGGACAGGGAACACCGGGGAGCTGTTTTTT.

The chain is built from TRBV7-2 and TRBJ2-7, with D possibly being TRBD2 (6 bases). The CDR3 runs 13 residues. V was clipped by 5 bases and J by 3 bases, with 11 bases between them. Germline values: CDR1 SGHTA, CDR2 FQGNSA. The CDR3 nucleotides read TGTGCCAGCAGCCGTCGGGAGTACTACGAGCAGTACTTC. Amino acids: CASSRREYYEQYF.

This clone showed up just a few times. The gene calls are TRBV2 and TRBJ2-2, with D possibly being TRBD1 (5 bases). Germline lookup yields CDR1 SNHLY and CDR2 FYNNEI. This CDR3 region has 16 residues. V shed 10 bases and J shed 5 bases, with 23 bases lying between them. The CDR3 nucleotides are TGTGCCACCTCCTCAACCCCCCGGTCAGGGACCGGGGAGCTGTTTTTT. Its translation is CATSSTPRSGTGELFF.

This clone was seen a handful of times. This chain uses TRBV18 with TRBJ2-3, with 8 positions matching TRBD1. The CDR3 extends over 16 amino acids. The trim removed 6 bases at V and 2 bases at J, leaving 10 bases unmatched. Germline V CDR1 and CDR2: KGHSH, LQKENI. DNA of the CDR3: TGTGCCAGCTCTCCCCGGGACAGGCAGGTCACAGATACGCAGTATTTT. Its translation: CASSPRDRQVTDTQYF. The whole variable domain, filled in from reference TRBV18 and TRBJ2-3, reads NAGVMQNPRHLVRRRGQEARLRCSPMKGHSHVYWYRQLPEEGLKFMVYLQKENIIDESGMPKERFSAEFPKEGPSILRIQQVVRGDSAAYFCASSPRDRQVTDTQYFGPGTRLTVL.

This clone was observed a few times. The V call is TRBV7-2, the J call TRBJ2-3; possible D gene TRBD1, 5 bases. Germline V gene sequence: CDR1 SGHTA, CDR2 FQGNSA. This CDR3 is built from 12 residues. The V and J ends lost 2 bases and 9 bases respectively, with 9 bases between them. Here the CDR3 DNA reads TGTGCCAGCAGCTTAATGGGGCAAACGCAGTATTTT. Its protein is CASSLMGQTQYF. Filled out from reference TRBV7-2 and TRBJ2-3, the complete variable domain reads GAGVSQSPSNKVTEKGKDVELRCDPISGHTALYWYRQSLGQGLEFLIYFQGNSAPDKSGLPSDRFSAERTGGSVSTLTIQRTQQEDSAVYLCASSLMGQTQYFGPGTRLTVL.

This clone occurred many times. This chain links TRBV27 with TRBJ2-3, with a tentative D call TRBD2 (5 bases). The germline CDR1 and CDR2 sequences are MNHEY and SMNVEV (reference sequence). This CDR3 has 13 amino acids. Deletions cut 2 bases from V and 4 bases from J, with 7 bases between. DNA for the CDR3: TGTGCCAGCAGTTTAGAGAGGGCAGATACGCAGTATTTT. Amino acids: CASSLERADTQYF.

This clone occurred a few times. With a far larger clone one base away, a read error is the likely cause. The V call is TRBV30, the J call TRBJ2-6, with D perhaps TRBD1 (6 bases). V was trimmed by 3 bases and J by 3 bases, leaving 18 bases between them. Germline values: CDR1 GTSNPN, CDR2 SVGIG (reference sequence). The CDR3 covers 17 residues. The CDR3 DNA reads as TGTGCCTGGAGCAGGGGTCGGACCGGCCGTGGGGCCAACGTCCTGACTTTC. Protein: CAWSRGRTGRGANVLTF.

J is TRBJ1-2 and V is TRBV9, with a tentative D call TRBD1 (5 bases). The CDR3 is made up of 16 amino acids. Germline values: CDR1 SGDLS, CDR2 YYNGEE. V was shortened by 0 bases and J by 4 bases, with 16 bases between the two germline ends. In nucleotides, the CDR3 is TGTGCCAGCAGCGTAGCTACGGGCAGGGCTGGCTATGGCTACACCTTC. Protein product: CASSVATGRAGYGYTF.

This clone was counted only a few times. V gene TRBV7-2 combines with J gene TRBJ2-5, with D possibly being TRBD1 or TRBD2 (6 bases each). The CDR3 is made up of 14 amino acids. Germline V gives CDR1 SGHTA, CDR2 FQGNSA. V lost 1 base and J lost 5, with 11 bases in between. The CDR3 region has the DNA TGTGCCAGCAGCTTAGGGTCGGGGGCCGAGACCCAGTACTTC. Translation gives CASSLGSGAETQYF.

The V call is TRBV2, the J call TRBJ2-5; 8 bases are shared with TRBD1. The trim removed 2 bases at V and 5 bases at J, leaving 4 bases unmatched. In germline, CDR1 is SNHLY, CDR2 FYNNEI. The CDR3 sequence is 14 residues long. CDR3 sequence: CASSEQGAGETQYF. DNA for the CDR3: TGTGCCAGCAGTGAACAGGGGGCGGGGGAGACCCAGTACTTC.

This clone was observed many times. V usage is TRBV5-1 and J usage is TRBJ2-1; no reliable D call. Germline V lookup: CDR1 SGHRS, CDR2 YFSETQ. The V gene lost 2 bases and the J gene lost 4 bases, with 10 bases spanning the gap. The CDR3 consists of 14 residues. CDR3 amino acids: CASSLEHTYNEQFF. The CDR3 nucleotides read TGCGCCAGCAGCTTAGAGCACACATACAATGAGCAGTTCTTC.

The genes are TRBV2 and TRBJ1-1, with D perhaps TRBD1 (6 bases). Deletions cut 6 bases from V and 1 base from J, with 9 bases between. The CDR3 runs to 13 residues. Germline lookup yields CDR1 SNHLY and CDR2 FYNNEI. In DNA, the CDR3 is TGTGCCAGCAGGAGGGACACGAACACTGAAGCTTTCTTT. This codes for CASRRDTNTEAFF.

This clone was seen ten or more times. This chain links TRBV27 with TRBJ2-7; unclear D gene. This CDR3 spans 14 amino acids. Trimming pared 3 bases from V and 0 bases from J, leaving 9 bases between. Germline V gene data show CDR1 as MNHEY and CDR2 as SMNVEV (reference sequence). DNA for the CDR3: TGTGCCAGCAGTTTGTGGTCTAGCTCCTACGAGCAGTACTTC. Protein product: CASSLWSSSYEQYF.

This sequence joins TRBV28 and TRBJ2-5, with 13 bases fitting TRBD2. CDR1 is MDHEN and CDR2 is SYDVKM in the germline V gene. The CDR3 covers 16 residues. J lost 4 bases, V lost 5 bases, and 7 bases had no gene match. The CDR3 region has the DNA TGTGCCAGCAGTCATCCCTGGACTAGCGGGAGAGAGACCCAGTACTTC. It translates to CASSHPWTSGRETQYF.

The chain uses TRBV5-6 and TRBJ1-4; 7 nucleotides line up with TRBD1. Per germline, CDR1 SGHDT and CDR2 YYEEEE. Trimming cost V 7 bases and J 7 bases; bases outside gene matches: 16. The CDR3 has 16 amino acids. The DNA of the CDR3 is TGTGCCAGCTCCCTTGGAGGCGGGCAGGGGGGTGAAAAACTGTTTTTT. Its protein product is CASSLGGGQGGEKLFF.

The chain employs TRBV10-3 and TRBJ2-1; D is unresolved. With 3 bases removed from V and 0 bases from J, the gap between germline ends came to 9 bases. This CDR3 has 15 residues. Germline CDR1 reads ENHRY; CDR2 reads SYGVKD. As DNA, the CDR3 is TGTGCCATCAGTGATCGGGCGAGCTCCTACAATGAGCAGTTCTTC. Its protein product is CAISDRASSYNEQFF.

This clone was detected ten times or more. The chain has TRBV29-1 and TRBJ2-5; 8 bases line up with TRBD1. Germline trimming cut 5 bases from V and 4 bases from J; bases unmatched to any gene: 3. Per germline, CDR1 SQVTM and CDR2 ANQGSEA. This CDR3 is built from 12 residues. CDR3 DNA: TGCAGCGTTTACACAGGGGGAGAGACCCAGTACTTC. Residues: CSVYTGGETQYF.

Remarks on this clone: This same CDR3 is encoded by further DNA sequences in the sample. The rearrangement links TRBV29-1 to TRBJ1-1; TRBD1 matches 7 bases. CDR3 length: 13 amino acids. Germline V lookup: CDR1 SQVTM, CDR2 ANQGSEA. V was pared by 2 bases and J by 3 bases, with 3 bases of the junction left unmatched. The CDR3 nucleotides read TGCAGCGTTGAAAGGACAGGAGACACTGAAGCTTTCTTT. Translated: CSVERTGDTEAFF.

This chain links TRBV5-5 with TRBJ2-1; the D is unclear. Trimming removed 1 base from V and 9 bases from J, with 5 bases in between. The CDR3 is made up of 11 amino acids. Germline values: CDR1 SGHKS, CDR2 YYEKEE (reference sequence). The CDR3 here is CASSLTGEQFF. Written as DNA, the CDR3 is TGTGCCAGCAGCTTGACGGGTGAGCAGTTCTTC.

The V call is TRBV7-2, the J call TRBJ2-1, with 11 positions matching TRBD2. The CDR3 sequence is 15 residues long. The J segment lost 4 bases and the V segment lost 4 bases, leaving 3 bases of the junction unmatched. Germline V CDR1 and CDR2: SGHTA, FQGNSA. The CDR3 sequence is CASSYRLAGYNEQFF. CDR3 sequence (DNA): TGTGCCAGCAGCTACAGACTAGCGGGGTACAATGAGCAGTTCTTC.

J is TRBJ2-3 and V is TRBV4-3; D is possibly TRBD2 (6 bases). There are 17 residues in the CDR3. Germline lookup yields CDR1 LGHNA and CDR2 YSLEER. Trimming removed 4 bases from V and 1 base from J, with 18 bases in between. The CDR3 here is CASSPRGGWEGTDTQYF. The DNA of the CDR3 is TGCGCCAGCAGCCCCCGGGGAGGATGGGAGGGCACAGATACGCAGTATTTT.

This clone has just a few counts. This chain's CDR3 is CASSLAQGARNEQFF. CDR3 coding DNA: TGTGCCAGCAGCTTAGCACAGGGGGCTAGGAATGAGCAGTTCTTC. The chain links TRBV11-3 to TRBJ2-1; 9 bases match TRBD1. CDR1 is SGHNT, CDR2 YENEEA, per germline. CDR3 size: 15 residues. The J segment lost 7 bases and the V segment lost 1 base, leaving 5 bases of the junction unmatched.

The rearrangement uses TRBV7-9 and TRBJ2-7; D possibly corresponds to TRBD2 (6 bases). The CDR3 loop spans 15 amino acids. With 3 bases removed from V and 1 base from J, the gap between germline ends came to 13 bases. The V gene's germline CDR1 is SEHNR and CDR2 FQNEAQ (reference sequence). CDR3 nucleotide sequence: TGTGCCAGCAGCTTTATCGGGAGAGGGTCCTACGAGCAGTACTTC. Translation: CASSFIGRGSYEQYF.

The J gene is TRBJ2-7, the V gene TRBV5-6; D gene uncertain. In germline, CDR1 is SGHDT, CDR2 YYEEEE. This CDR3 comprises 14 residues. Between the trimmed V and J ends, which lost 4 bases and 2 bases, there was a span of 13 bases. The CDR3 loop is CASSQTGSTYEQYF. The DNA of the CDR3 is TGTGCCAGCAGCCAGACCGGGTCCACCTACGAGCAGTACTTC.

This clone has just a few counts. This sequence joins TRBV19 and TRBJ1-5; the match to TRBD1 covers 7 bases. CDR1 is LNHDA and CDR2 is SQIVND in the germline V gene (reference sequence). With 10 bases clipped from V and 7 bases from J, the junction kept 10 bases outside the gene matches. This CDR3 region has 13 residues. The CDR3 spells CATSQGQGQPQHF. The DNA for the CDR3 is TGTGCCACCTCACAGGGGCAAGGGCAGCCCCAGCATTTT.

Regarding this clone: The likely explanation is a read error, given a far larger clone one base away. The rearrangement links TRBV11-3 to TRBJ2-3; no clear D gene. Trimming took 2 bases from V and 2 from J, leaving 8 bases between them. CDR1 and CDR2 (germline): SGHNT, YENEEA. The CDR3 length is 14 residues. DNA of the CDR3: TGTGCCAGCAGCTTAAGCAGGAACACAGATACGCAGTATTTT. Translating gives CASSLSRNTDTQYF.

The rearrangement links TRBV2 to TRBJ2-7; D perhaps matches TRBD2 (6 bases). CDR1 is SNHLY, CDR2 FYNNEI, per germline. The CDR3 runs 14 residues. Between the trimmed V and J ends, which lost 4 bases and 1 base, there was a span of 11 bases. This CDR3 reads CASSGRLGSYEQYF. The DNA for the CDR3 is TGTGCCAGCAGTGGCCGACTAGGTTCCTACGAGCAGTACTTC.

There are a few counts of this clone. This sequence joins TRBV10-3 and TRBJ1-1; 7 positions agree with TRBD1. This CDR3 has 16 amino acids. Germline CDR1 reads ENHRY; CDR2 reads SYGVKD. V was clipped by 0 bases and J by 3 bases; unmatched bases: 7. As DNA, the CDR3 is TGTGCCATCAGTGAGTCGGTAGGGGGCCTGGACACTGAAGCTTTCTTT. Its protein product is CAISESVGGLDTEAFF.

This clone was found a few times. The V gene is TRBV5-1, the J gene TRBJ1-4, with 7 bases aligning to TRBD1. V lost 5 bases, J lost 8 bases, and 9 bases stayed unmatched. The germline V gene encodes CDR1 SGHRS and CDR2 YFSETQ. The CDR3 extends over 14 amino acids. This CDR3 is CASSSGQEGEKLFF. In nucleotides, the CDR3 is TGCGCCAGCAGTTCCGGACAGGAGGGGGAAAAACTGTTTTTT.

This sequence joins TRBV5-1 and TRBJ2-1; D is ambiguous. The CDR3 is 16 residues long. The V end lost 4 bases, the J end lost 2 bases, and 16 bases lay between the germline ends. Germline-derived CDR1 and CDR2 are SGHRS and YFSETQ. CDR3 DNA: TGCGCCAGCAGCCCTCGGGCGGAGCCAGCCTACAATGAGCAGTTCTTC. It specifies CASSPRAEPAYNEQFF. Complete variable domain (other parts from reference TRBV5-1 and TRBJ2-1): KAGVTQTPRYLIKTRGQQVTLSCSPISGHRSVSWYQQTPGQGLQFLFEYFSETQRNKGNFPGRFSGRQFSNSRSEMNVSTLELGDSALYLCASSPRAEPAYNEQFFGPGTRLTVL.

The chain is built from TRBV5-1 and TRBJ2-1; 10 bases are a match to TRBD2. The V gene end was trimmed by 5 bases and the J gene end by 2 bases; junction bases not matched to a gene: 4. Germline CDR1 SGHRS, CDR2 YFSETQ. This CDR3 is built from 15 residues. CDR3 sequence (DNA): TGCGCCAGCAGACGCACTAGCGGGGCCTACAATGAGCAGTTCTTC. The encoded protein is CASRRTSGAYNEQFF.